This T cell receptor beta chain emerged from a study of shared clonotypes between healthy human individuals. The CDR3 loop spans 16 amino acids. The ends lost 8 bases at V and 4 bases at J; junction bases unmatched: 9. Using immunoSEQ multiplex PCR, the repertoire was profiled, and TCRdb retains in-frame clones only, with some absent. The sample includes some 350,000 clones, roughly 70% of them seen just once. The sequence came from a man aged 25-40 years in good health. V is TRBV23-1 and J is TRBJ2-2; 11 positions agree with TRBD2. TRBV23-1 is flagged as an ORF with uncertain function. Sequenced input: memory CD4+ T cells sorted from blood. Stated subset: CD45RA-negative fraction. This CDR3 reads CASRIAGGSGTGELFF. In DNA form, the CDR3 reads TGCGCCAGCCGGATAGCGGGAGGGTCGGGCACCGGGGAGCTGTTTTTT.